Listed here are 13 T cell receptor beta chains from one sample, sequenced in a study of T cell clonality in common variable immunodeficiency. Study findings and constraints: Fewer deletions and N-nucleotide insertions were reportedly seen in common variable immunodeficiency TCR beta sequences.

No antigen is known for these receptors. Method: immunoSEQ multiplex PCR; TCRdb's copy keeps in-frame clones and lacks some. This sample's table has over 15,000 clones. Sequencing was done on a sample of peripheral blood mononuclear cells. The receptors stem from a human donor with common variable immunodeficiency.

With respect to this clone: The CDR3 end lies 3 residues beyond the end of the read and is filled in from the germline J gene. V and J are TRBV20-1 and TRBJ2-1; D might be TRBD2 (6 bases). Germline V gene data show CDR1 as DFQATT and CDR2 as SNEGSKA (reference sequence). The CDR3 runs to 14 residues. The V and J ends lost 3 bases and 0 bases respectively, with 9 bases between them. The DNA read from the CDR3 is TGCAGTGCTAGGGAGGGTTTCTCCTACAATGAG. As protein: CSAREGFSYNE. The whole CDR3 reads CSAREGFSYNEQFF.

Comment on this clone: The read ends 3 residues shy of where the CDR3 ends; the end is completed using the germline J gene. The V gene is TRBV20-1, the J gene TRBJ1-2; 7 nucleotides align to TRBD1. The germline V gene encodes CDR1 DFQATT and CDR2 SNEGSKA (reference sequence). The CDR3 sequence is 13 residues long. Trimming at V came to 6 bases and at J to 3 bases, leaving 7 bases not matched to a gene. CDR3 loop: CSAAEGGDYGYTF. The covered CDR3 bases are TGCAGTGCCGCGGAAGGGGGCGACTATGGC.

As regards this clone: The read gets to within 3 residues of the CDR3 end, and the germline J gene fills in the rest. V and J are TRBV6-2 or TRBV6-3 and TRBJ1-5; 8 nucleotides agree with TRBD1. V trimming: 5 bases; J trimming: 1 base; junction bases outside the gene matches: 7. Germline-derived CDR1 and CDR2 are MNHEY and SVGEGT. This CDR3 has 16 residues. Here the CDR3 reads CASSPPRTGSNQPQHF. CDR3 DNA (partial): TGTGCCAGCAGTCCCCCGCGGACAGGGAGCAATCAGCCC.

Regarding this clone: The observed sequence ends 3 residues before the CDR3 terminus, with the missing tail filled in from the germline J gene. The V and J genes are TRBV30 and TRBJ1-2; 7 nucleotides line up with TRBD1. Germline CDR1 is GTSNPN and CDR2 is SVGIG (reference sequence). Trimming at V came to 7 bases and at J to 2 bases, leaving 4 bases not matched to a gene. CDR3 length equals 12 residues. CDR3 sequence reads: CALATGNYGYTF. Incomplete CDR3 DNA: TGTGCCTTGGCGACAGGGAACTATGGC.

Comment on this clone: Read data end 3 residues before the CDR3 end; the end is taken from the germline J gene. This chain connects TRBV18 to TRBJ2-1; TRBD1 agrees at 9 bases. Germline CDR1 reads KGHSH; CDR2 reads LQKENI. This CDR3 region has 16 residues. V trimming: 6 bases; J trimming: 5 bases; junction bases outside the gene matches: 11. CDR3 loop: CASSLRQGEGHNEQFF. The covered CDR3 bases are TGTGCCAGCTCTCTCCGACAGGGGGAAGGCCACAATGAG. The full variable domain, with the rest looked up from reference TRBV18 and TRBJ2-1, is NAGVMQNPRHLVRRRGQEARLRCSPMKGHSHVYWYRQLPEEGLKFMVYLQKENIIDESGMPKERFSAEFPKEGPSILRIQQVVRGDSAAYFCASSLRQGEGHNEQFFGPGTRLTVL.

Concerning this clone: The CDR3 end lies 3 residues beyond the end of the read and is filled in from the germline J gene. This chain links TRBV7-3 with TRBJ2-3; 9 bases agree with TRBD1. The CDR3 loop spans 13 amino acids. Germline V gene lookup returns CDR1 SGHTA and CDR2 FQGTGA. Trimming removed 6 bases from V and 3 bases from J; junction bases left unmatched: 1. CDR3 residues: CASRDRGTDTQYF. Incomplete CDR3 DNA: TGTGCCAGCAGGGACAGGGGAACAGATACG.

Concerning this clone itself: From the germline J gene comes the end of the CDR3, since the read stops 3 residues before it. This chain links TRBV6-1 with TRBJ1-2; TRBD1 matches at 7 bases. The CDR3 is 19 amino acids. Germline CDR1 is MNHNS and CDR2 is SASEGT. V lost 0 bases and J lost 4; bases outside the gene matches: 17. CDR3 residues: CASSEARGPRDSHFYGYTF. Partial CDR3 DNA: TGTGCCAGCAGTGAAGCAAGGGGGCCCCGGGACAGTCACTTCTATGGC.

A note on this clone: Sequencing ends 3 residues short of the CDR3 end; the germline J gene provides the rest. The chain couples TRBV6-2 or TRBV6-3 to TRBJ2-3; tentatively, D is TRBD2 (6 bases). The CDR3 contains 15 residues. Germline V gives CDR1 MNHEY, CDR2 SVGEGT. Trimming left V 2 bases short and J 4 bases short, with 13 bases between. The covered CDR3 bases are TGTGCCAGCAGTTACGGCTCTAGCGCTTCAGATACG. This encodes CASSYGSSASDT. The whole CDR3 sequence reads CASSYGSSASDTQYF.

With regard to this clone: The CDR3 goes on 3 residues after the read ends, and that part is filled in from the germline J gene. V usage is TRBV6-2 or TRBV6-3 and J usage is TRBJ2-5; 10 nucleotides agree with TRBD2. CDR3 length: 14 residues. J gave up 5 bases and V 6 bases, and 6 bases lay outside the gene matches. CDR1 MNHEY and CDR2 SVGEGT come from the germline V gene. The CDR3 region is CASRLAGARETQYF. The sequenced part of the CDR3 DNA is TGTGCCAGCAGGCTAGCGGGGGCCCGGGAGACC.

The sequenced CDR3 bases are TGTGCCAGCTCACCAGGCAGTCTCCACGAG. It yields the protein CASSPGSLHE. The whole CDR3 sequence is CASSPGSLHEQYF. The rearrangement links TRBV18 to TRBJ2-7; D is uncertain. The sequence runs out 3 residues before the end of the CDR3; the remainder is reconstructed from the germline J gene. The CDR3 runs 13 residues. V lost 2 bases and J 5 bases, leaving 10 bases between the germline ends. Germline CDR1 and CDR2: KGHSH and LQKENI.

In regard to this clone: The read ends 3 residues early relative to the CDR3; the germline J gene fills the gap. The V and J genes are TRBV2 and TRBJ1-1; D might be TRBD1 (6 bases). CDR3 size: 13 residues. CDR1 is SNHLY and CDR2 is FYNNEI in the germline V gene. Trimming cost V 8 bases and J 1 base, with 11 bases left between them. This chain's CDR3 is CASRADRNTEAFF. CDR3 bases read: TGTGCCAGCCGCGCGGACAGGAACACTGAA.

About this clone itself: Read coverage stops 3 residues before the CDR3 terminus; the germline J gene supplies the remainder. The J gene is TRBJ2-1, the V gene TRBV6-1; D possibly matches TRBD1 or TRBD2 (5 bases each). V was trimmed by 0 bases and J by 5 bases, leaving 14 bases between them. There are 16 residues in the CDR3. Germline CDR1 reads MNHNS; CDR2 reads SASEGT. CDR3: CASSEAYWQGDNEQFF. CDR3 DNA (partial): TGTGCCAGCAGTGAAGCTTATTGGCAGGGAGACAATGAG.

Of note for this clone: The CDR3 goes on 3 residues after the read ends, and that part is filled in from the germline J gene. The V gene is TRBV19, the J gene TRBJ2-2, with D possibly being TRBD1 (5 bases). Germline CDR1 reads LNHDA; CDR2 reads SQIVND (reference sequence). CDR3 size: 15 residues. Trimming pared 5 bases from V and 6 bases from J, leaving 16 bases between. The CDR3 reads CASSLRQGNAGELFF. The DNA read from the CDR3 is TGTGCCAGTAGTTTACGGCAGGGTAATGCCGGGGAG.